This T cell receptor beta chain came from a study of radiation and T cells in renal cell carcinoma. Specified time point: blood 2 weeks post-SBRT. Treatment given: 15 Gy SBRT to primary tumor, nephrectomy 4 weeks later. Clones were sequenced by immunoSEQ multiplex PCR, and TCRdb holds only the in-frame ones, with some missing. The profile shows some 50,000 clones, more than 80% of them singletons. This receptor was identified in a woman aged 70-85 years with renal cell carcinoma. This specimen consisted of blood, obtained from a patient whose treatment included radiotherapy and nephrectomy.

CDR3 sequence (DNA): TGTGCCAGCAGCCACCCGTGGCCCAGTTCCCGGGGAGTGCGCGGGGAGCTGTTTTTT. Its protein product is CASSHPWPSSRGVRGELFF. V usage is TRBV7-9 and J usage is TRBJ2-2; perhaps TRBD2 as D (5 bases). Germline CDR1 reads SEHNR; CDR2 reads FQNEAQ (reference sequence). The CDR3 covers 19 residues. With 5 bases removed from V and 7 bases from J, the gap between germline ends came to 29 bases.